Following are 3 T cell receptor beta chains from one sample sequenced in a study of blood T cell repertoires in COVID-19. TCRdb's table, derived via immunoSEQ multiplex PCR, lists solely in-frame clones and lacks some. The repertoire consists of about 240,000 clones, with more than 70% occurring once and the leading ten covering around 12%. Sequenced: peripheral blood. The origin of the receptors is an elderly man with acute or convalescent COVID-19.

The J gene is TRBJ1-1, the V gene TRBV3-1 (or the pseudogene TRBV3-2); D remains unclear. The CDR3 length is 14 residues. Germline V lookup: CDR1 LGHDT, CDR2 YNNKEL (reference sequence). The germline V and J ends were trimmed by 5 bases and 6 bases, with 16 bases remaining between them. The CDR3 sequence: CASSYSRRASEAFF. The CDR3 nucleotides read TGTGCCAGCAGCTACAGTAGGAGGGCTTCTGAAGCTTTCTTT.

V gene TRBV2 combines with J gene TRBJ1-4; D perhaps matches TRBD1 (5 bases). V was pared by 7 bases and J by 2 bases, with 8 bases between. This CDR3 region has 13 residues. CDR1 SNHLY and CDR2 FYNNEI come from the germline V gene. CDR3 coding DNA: TGTGCCAGCATTGGGGGGACTAATGAAAAACTGTTTTTT. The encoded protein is CASIGGTNEKLFF.

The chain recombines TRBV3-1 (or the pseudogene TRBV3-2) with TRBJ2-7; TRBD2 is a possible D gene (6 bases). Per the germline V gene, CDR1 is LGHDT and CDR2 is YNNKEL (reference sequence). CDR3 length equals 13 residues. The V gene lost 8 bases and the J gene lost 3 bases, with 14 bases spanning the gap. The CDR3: CASGTGSLYEQYF. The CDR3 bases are TGTGCCAGCGGGACTGGTAGTCTCTACGAGCAGTACTTC.